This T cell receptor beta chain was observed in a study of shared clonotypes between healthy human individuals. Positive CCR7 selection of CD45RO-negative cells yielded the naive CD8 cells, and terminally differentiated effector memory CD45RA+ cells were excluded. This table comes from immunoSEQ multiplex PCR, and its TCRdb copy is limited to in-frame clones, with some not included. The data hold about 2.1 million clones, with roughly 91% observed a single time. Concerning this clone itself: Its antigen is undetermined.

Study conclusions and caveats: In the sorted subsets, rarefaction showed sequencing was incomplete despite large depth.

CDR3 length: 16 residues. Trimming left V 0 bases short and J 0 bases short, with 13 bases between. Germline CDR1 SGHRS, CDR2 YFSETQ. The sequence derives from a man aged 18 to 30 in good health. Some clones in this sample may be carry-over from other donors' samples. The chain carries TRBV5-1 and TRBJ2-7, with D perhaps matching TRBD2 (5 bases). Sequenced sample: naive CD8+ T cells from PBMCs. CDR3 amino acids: CASSLAPGELSYEQYF. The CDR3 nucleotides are TGCGCCAGCAGCTTGGCCCCCGGGGAACTCTCCTACGAGCAGTACTTC.